This paragraph covers one T cell receptor beta chain sequence. These data originate in a study of blood T cell repertoires in COVID-19. Background on the study: Researchers got acute and convalescent COVID-19 samples from the United States, Italy and Spain. PBMCs, B-cell-depleted T cells, or T cells provided the cDNA or gDNA that made up the material.

The V segment lost 7 bases and the J segment 5 bases; nucleotides outside the gene matches: 10. CDR3 size: 14 residues. The germline CDR1 and CDR2 sequences are SQVTM and ANQGSEA. In the authors' methods: Estimation of nucleated cell counts was performed using reference gene primer amplification. Data came from immunoSEQ multiplex PCR; TCRdb stores just in-frame clones and leaves some out. From that table come the V and J calls and clone size; the DNA was used to work out D and trimming. The sample consists of 20,000 to 25,000 clones, roughly nine tenths of them appearing once. This chain connects TRBV29-1 to TRBJ2-5; 10 positions agree with TRBD1. The specimen sequenced was peripheral blood. The receptor comes from a woman aged 65 to 85 with active COVID-19. CDR3 loop: CSAERQGAPETQYF. CDR3 in DNA: TGCAGCGCTGAGAGACAGGGGGCGCCGGAGACCCAGTACTTC.